These 13 T cell receptor beta chains were sequenced from one sample in a study of CD8+ T cells in alopecia areata. cDNA serving as the sequencing template came from extracted, reverse transcribed RNA. Clones were read by immunoSEQ multiplex PCR, and TCRdb kept only the in-frame ones, dropping some. The sample holds about 180,000 clones, roughly 60% seen once. The sequences come from CD4+ T cells sorted from blood, collected at week 0. All receptors derive from a human donor with alopecia areata.

The chain has TRBV9 and TRBJ2-3, with 9 bases that match TRBD1. This CDR3 contains 18 residues. The V segment lost 3 bases and the J segment 1 base; nucleotides outside the gene matches: 12. The germline V gene has CDR1 SGDLS and CDR2 YYNGEE. In nucleotides, the CDR3 is TGTGCCAGCAGCGGCGGGATGAGAAGGACAGGGGGCACAGATACGCAGTATTTT. Amino acids: CASSGGMRRTGGTDTQYF.

The CDR3 bases are TGCAGCGCCAGAGCGGGGGGGCGAACCGGGGAGCTGTTTTTT. Protein product: CSARAGGRTGELFF. The chain has TRBV29-1 and TRBJ2-2; 10 bases match TRBD2. The junction had 7 bases not matched to a gene; V was cut back by 7 bases and J by 5 bases. The CDR3 has 14 residues. The germline gives CDR1 SQVTM, CDR2 ANQGSEA.

The V and J genes are TRBV30 and TRBJ1-6; D unclear. Trimming stripped 3 bases from V and 1 base from J, with 1 base between. The CDR3 spans 12 residues. Per the germline V gene, CDR1 is GTSNPN and CDR2 is SVGIG (reference sequence). The CDR3 protein is CAWRSYNSPLHF. The CDR3 coding sequence is TGTGCCTGGAGGTCCTATAATTCACCCCTCCACTTT.

The rearrangement uses TRBV30 and TRBJ2-1; a weak D match, TRBD2 (6 bases). V gave up 0 bases and J gave up 6 bases, with 21 bases separating them. The CDR3 is 17 residues long. The V gene's germline CDR1 is GTSNPN and CDR2 SVGIG (reference sequence). CDR3 in amino acids: CAWSVVRGGLWPNEQFF. The CDR3 DNA reads as TGTGCCTGGAGTGTAGTAAGGGGAGGATTGTGGCCCAATGAGCAGTTCTTC.

This chain links TRBV6-6 with TRBJ2-5; tentative D call: TRBD1 (5 bases). Germline V gene lookup returns CDR1 MNHNY and CDR2 SVGAGI (reference sequence). With 5 bases removed from V and 7 bases from J, the gap between germline ends came to 20 bases. CDR3 length equals 15 residues. CDR3 nucleotides: TGTGCCAGCAGTCGCATCTCGGCAGGGAAGGTGACCCAGTACTTC. Its translation: CASSRISAGKVTQYF.

V and J are TRBV5-1 and TRBJ2-7; a weak D match, TRBD1 (5 bases). V was pared by 4 bases and J by 0 bases, with 17 bases between. CDR1 is SGHRS and CDR2 is YFSETQ in the germline V gene. This CDR3 has 16 residues. This CDR3 reads CASSSDPRVSSYEQYF. The DNA for the CDR3 is TGCGCCAGCAGCAGTGACCCCAGGGTCTCCTCCTACGAGCAGTACTTC. Based on the CDR3 plus reference TRBV5-1 and TRBJ2-7, the full variable domain is KAGVTQTPRYLIKTRGQQVTLSCSPISGHRSVSWYQQTPGQGLQFLFEYFSETQRNKGNFPGRFSGRQFSNSRSEMNVSTLELGDSALYLCASSSDPRVSSYEQYFGPGTRLTVT.

The chain links TRBV30 to TRBJ1-2; D is perhaps TRBD1 (5 bases). Germline assignment: CDR1 GTSNPN and CDR2 SVGIG (reference sequence). This CDR3 contains 13 residues. Trimming took 3 bases from V and 4 from J, leaving 12 bases between them. The CDR3 nucleotides read TGTGCCTGGAGGGCAGGGATCACCTATGGCTACACCTTC. Translating gives CAWRAGITYGYTF.

The V and J genes are TRBV5-1 and TRBJ1-1; possibly TRBD1 for D (6 bases). The CDR3 is 14 amino acids. V lost 4 bases, J lost 2 bases, and 12 bases lay in between. CDR1 and CDR2 (germline): SGHRS, YFSETQ. For the CDR3, the DNA is TGCGCCAGCAGCCCGGAAGGGGGAAACACTGAAGCTTTCTTT. It yields the protein CASSPEGGNTEAFF. Filled out from reference TRBV5-1 and TRBJ1-1, the complete variable domain reads KAGVTQTPRYLIKTRGQQVTLSCSPISGHRSVSWYQQTPGQGLQFLFEYFSETQRNKGNFPGRFSGRQFSNSRSEMNVSTLELGDSALYLCASSPEGGNTEAFFGQGTRLTVV.

J is TRBJ2-7 and V is TRBV30; D assignment may be TRBD1 or TRBD2 (5 bases each). The CDR3 is 17 residues long. Germline V gene data show CDR1 as GTSNPN and CDR2 as SVGIG (reference sequence). V was pared by 3 bases and J by 1 base, with 22 bases between. The CDR3 sequence is CAWSATFFRDQSYEQYF. The CDR3 DNA reads as TGTGCCTGGAGCGCGACCTTTTTCCGGGACCAATCCTACGAGCAGTACTTC.

The rearrangement joins TRBV14 to TRBJ2-7; TRBD1 or TRBD2 may be the D gene (6 bases each). The V end lost 3 bases, the J end lost 2 bases, and 17 bases lay between the germline ends. Germline assignment: CDR1 SGHDN and CDR2 FVKESK. The CDR3 spans 16 residues. The CDR3: CASSHTEGEETYEQYF. CDR3 nucleotides: TGTGCCAGCAGCCACACGGAGGGGGAGGAAACCTACGAGCAGTACTTC.

CDR3 protein: CASSRDRGGEQYF. DNA for the CDR3: TGTGCCAGCAGCCGGGACAGGGGGGGAGAGCAGTACTTC. The chain is built from TRBV11-2 and TRBJ2-7, with 11 nucleotides matching TRBD1. The V gene end was trimmed by 5 bases and the J gene end by 7 bases; junction bases not matched to a gene: 4. The CDR3 is 13 residues long. The V gene's germline CDR1 is SGHAT and CDR2 FQNNGV. Supplemented by reference TRBV11-2 and TRBJ2-7, the full variable domain reads EAGVAQSPRYKIIEKRQSVAFWCNPISGHATLYWYQQILGQGPKLLIQFQNNGVVDDSQLPKDRFSAERLKGVDSTLKIQPAKLEDSAVYLCASSRDRGGEQYFGPGTRLTVT.

V and J are TRBV5-1 and TRBJ1-2; unclear D gene. V was trimmed by 1 base and J by 2 bases, leaving 9 bases between them. The CDR3 length is 14 residues. The germline gives CDR1 SGHRS, CDR2 YFSETQ. DNA of the CDR3: TGCGCCAGCAGCTTGTCTGACGGAAACTATGGCTACACCTTC. Amino acid sequence: CASSLSDGNYGYTF.

This clone was counted a few times. V usage is TRBV30 and J usage is TRBJ2-7; D uncertain. Trimming left V 2 bases short and J 1 base short, with 6 bases between. Germline CDR1 GTSNPN, CDR2 SVGIG (reference sequence). The CDR3 contains 12 residues. The CDR3 region is CAWSLPSYEQYF. DNA of the CDR3: TGTGCCTGGAGTTTGCCTTCCTACGAGCAGTACTTC.